The T cell receptor (beta chain) under discussion was sequenced for a study of radiotherapy plus CTLA-4 blockade in lung cancer (dated 2018 in TCRdb). About the investigation overall: Among the enrolled patients, around 17% had an objective response, and less than 40% reached disease control.

A word on this clone: Its recognized antigen is unknown. Base qualities are not at hand, and no much larger clone is one base apart.

On the study overall, not on this receptor specifically: The strongest predictors of response, as reported, were early dynamic changes in blood T cell clones along with a rise in serum interferon-beta after radiation. TCR clones derived from tumors expanded in peripheral blood after treatment with radiotherapy and ipilimumab.

Library generation was performed with the immunoSEQ multiplex PCR assay. As stored in TCRdb, this immuneACCESS dataset retains in-frame rearrangements with V and J assigned. A fraction of the clones does not appear; measured against another copy, unresolved V genes explain less than half of the discrepancy, and the remainder lacks a known reason. This sample lists tens of thousands of clones; 80% to 90% were detected once. The top ten clones comprise approximately 4.8% of the sample. The study tested focal radiation therapy combined with CTLA-4 blockade (ipilimumab) in patients with chemo-refractory metastatic non-small-cell lung cancer. The material sequenced was peripheral blood, taken from a patient treated with radiotherapy plus ipilimumab. The clonotype was recovered from a human donor with non-small cell lung cancer whose response to radiotherapy plus ipilimumab could not be evaluated.

The CDR3 has the sequence CASSQDLGQETQYF. The sequence in DNA is TGCGCCAGCAGCCAAGACCTAGGCCAAGAGACCCAGTACTTC. Recombination linked TRBV4-1 to TRBJ2-5, with the D gene not confidently named. CDR3 length: 14 amino acids, cysteine to phenylalanine. CDR3 DNA is the only sequence kept; it has 42 bases, read in frame from the first base. From the germline V gene, CDR1 is MGHRA and CDR2 is YSYEKL. V lost 0 bases and J lost 1 base; the stretch between them is 6 bases long.